Listed below are T cell receptor beta chains from one sample, sequenced in a study of shared clonotypes between healthy human individuals. Measured with immunoSEQ multiplex PCR; TCRdb has only the in-frame clones, and not every one. The sample shows a few million clones, more than 80% of them seen only once. The specimen was naive CD4+ T cells sorted from blood. Source of these receptors: a man between 18 and 35 years old in good health. CDR3s include the opening cysteine and the closing phenylalanine or tryptophan. A D gene is named only where the DNA matches it firmly.

J,D,length,V,CDR3
TRBJ2-5,-,17,TRBV21-1,CASSKVVAGDCQETQYF
TRBJ2-5,-,13,TRBV2,CASSRESQETQYF
TRBJ2-3,TRBD1,14,TRBV5-1,CASAGQASTDTQYF
TRBJ2-2,-,14,TRBV2,CASSGTVNTGELFF
TRBJ2-2,-,15,TRBV27,CASRRDFANTGELFF
TRBJ2-2,-,15,TRBV19,CASSRTPQNTGELFF
TRBJ2-5,-,13,TRBV5-8,CASSVESQETQYF
TRBJ2-7,-,14,TRBV5-1,CASSFRDARYEQYF
TRBJ2-7,-,13,TRBV7-2,CASSSRTPGEQYF
TRBJ2-3,-,15,TRBV4-3,CASSHRGESTDTQYF
TRBJ1-5,TRBD1,17,TRBV5-6,CASSRIVSGQGFQPQHF
TRBJ1-2,TRBD1,19,TRBV2,CASRDETGTGGKMGYGYTF
TRBJ1-2,TRBD1,15,TRBV30,CAWSVGGAFNYGYTF
TRBJ1-4,TRBD1,13,TRBV5-1,CASSFDRGEKLFF
TRBJ2-1,TRBD2,16,TRBV7-9,CASSSSGTSANNEQFF
TRBJ2-6,-,13,TRBV6-6,CASTGPGANVLTF
TRBJ2-2,-,13,TRBV27,CASSSTVLGELFF
TRBJ2-7,TRBD2,14,TRBV9,CASSVEGLAYEQYF
TRBJ2-6,-,13,TRBV29-1,CSVSFSGANVLTF
TRBJ2-2,-,14,TRBV9,CASSPQGGIGELFF
TRBJ1-2,TRBD1,15,TRBV9,CASSDRTGRSGGYTF
TRBJ1-4,-,14,TRBV18,CASSTGVQNEKLFF
TRBJ2-3,-,14,TRBV10-1,CASSRAGSYDTQYF
TRBJ2-5,-,13,TRBV5-6,CASSLGPQETQYF
TRBJ1-3,TRBD1,14,TRBV6-6,CASRRTGTGNTIYF
TRBJ2-5,-,12,TRBV30,CAWRDYEETQYF
TRBJ2-4,-,17,TRBV19,CASSNPLVALAKNIQYF